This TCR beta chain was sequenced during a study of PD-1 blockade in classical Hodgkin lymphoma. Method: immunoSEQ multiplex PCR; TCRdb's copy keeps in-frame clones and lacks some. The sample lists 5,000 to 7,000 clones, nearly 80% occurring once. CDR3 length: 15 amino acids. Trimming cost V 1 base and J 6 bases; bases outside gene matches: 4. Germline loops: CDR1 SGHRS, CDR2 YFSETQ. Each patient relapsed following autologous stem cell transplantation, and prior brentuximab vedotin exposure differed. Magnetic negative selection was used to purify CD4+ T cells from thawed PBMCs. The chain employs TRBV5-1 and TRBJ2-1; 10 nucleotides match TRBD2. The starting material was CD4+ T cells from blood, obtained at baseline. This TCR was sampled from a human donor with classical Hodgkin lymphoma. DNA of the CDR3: TGCGCCAGCAGCTTGACGCTAGCGGGGGTCAATGAGCAGTTCTTC. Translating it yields CASSLTLAGVNEQFF.